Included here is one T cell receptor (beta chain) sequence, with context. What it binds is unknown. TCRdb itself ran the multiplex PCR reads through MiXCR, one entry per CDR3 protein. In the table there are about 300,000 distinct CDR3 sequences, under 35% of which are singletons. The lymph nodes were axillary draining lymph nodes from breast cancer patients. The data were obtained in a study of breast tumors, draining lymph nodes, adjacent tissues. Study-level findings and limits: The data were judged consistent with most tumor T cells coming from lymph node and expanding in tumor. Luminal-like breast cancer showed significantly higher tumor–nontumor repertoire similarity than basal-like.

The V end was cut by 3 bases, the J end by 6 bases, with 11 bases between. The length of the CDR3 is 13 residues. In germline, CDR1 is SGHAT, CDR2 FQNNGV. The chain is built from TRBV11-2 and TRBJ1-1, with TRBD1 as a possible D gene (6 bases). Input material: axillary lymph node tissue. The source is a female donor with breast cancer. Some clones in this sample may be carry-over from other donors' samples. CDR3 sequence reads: CASSLSGGPEAFF. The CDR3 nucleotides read TGTGCCAGCAGCTTGAGTGGGGGCCCTGAAGCTTTCTTT.